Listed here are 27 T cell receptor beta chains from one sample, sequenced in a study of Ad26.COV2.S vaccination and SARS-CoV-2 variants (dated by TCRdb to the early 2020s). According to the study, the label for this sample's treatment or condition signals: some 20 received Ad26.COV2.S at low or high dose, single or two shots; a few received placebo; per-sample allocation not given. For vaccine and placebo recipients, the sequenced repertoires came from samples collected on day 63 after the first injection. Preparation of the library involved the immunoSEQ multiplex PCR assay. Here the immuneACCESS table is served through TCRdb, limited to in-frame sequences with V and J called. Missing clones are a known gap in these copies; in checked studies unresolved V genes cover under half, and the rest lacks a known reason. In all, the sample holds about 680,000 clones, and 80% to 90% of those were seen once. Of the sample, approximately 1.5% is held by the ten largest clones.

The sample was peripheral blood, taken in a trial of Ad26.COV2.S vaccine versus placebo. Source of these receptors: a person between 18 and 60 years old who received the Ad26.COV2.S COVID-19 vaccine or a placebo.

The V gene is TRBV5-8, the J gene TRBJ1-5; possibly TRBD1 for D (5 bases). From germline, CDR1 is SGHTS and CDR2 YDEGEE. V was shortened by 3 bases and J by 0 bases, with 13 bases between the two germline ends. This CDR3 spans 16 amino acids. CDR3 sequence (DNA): TGTGCCAGCAGCTCCCCCGGGGCCTATAGCAATCAGCCCCAGCATTTT. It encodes CASSSPGAYSNQPQHF.

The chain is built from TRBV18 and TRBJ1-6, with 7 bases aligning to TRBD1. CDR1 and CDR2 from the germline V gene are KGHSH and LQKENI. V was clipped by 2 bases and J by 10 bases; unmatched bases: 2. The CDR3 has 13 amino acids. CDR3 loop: CASSPGDRSPLHF. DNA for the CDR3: TGTGCCAGCTCACCAGGGGACAGATCACCCCTCCACTTT.

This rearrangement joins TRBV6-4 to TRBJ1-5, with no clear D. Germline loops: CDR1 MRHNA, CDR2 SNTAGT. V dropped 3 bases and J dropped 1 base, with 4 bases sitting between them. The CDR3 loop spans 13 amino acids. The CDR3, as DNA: TGTGCCAGCAGTGAACAAAGCAATCAGCCCCAGCATTTT. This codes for CASSEQSNQPQHF.

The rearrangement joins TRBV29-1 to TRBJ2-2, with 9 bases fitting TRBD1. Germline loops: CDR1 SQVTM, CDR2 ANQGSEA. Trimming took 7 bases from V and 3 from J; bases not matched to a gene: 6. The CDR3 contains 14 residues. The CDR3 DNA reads TGCAGCGGTCGGACAGGGGCGGACACCGGGGAGCTGTTTTTT. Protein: CSGRTGADTGELFF.

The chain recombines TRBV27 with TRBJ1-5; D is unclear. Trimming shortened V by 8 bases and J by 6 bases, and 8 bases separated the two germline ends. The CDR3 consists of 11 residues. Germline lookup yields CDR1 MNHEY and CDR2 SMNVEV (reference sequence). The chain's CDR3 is CASGFGQPQHF. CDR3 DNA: TGTGCCAGCGGATTTGGTCAGCCCCAGCATTTT.

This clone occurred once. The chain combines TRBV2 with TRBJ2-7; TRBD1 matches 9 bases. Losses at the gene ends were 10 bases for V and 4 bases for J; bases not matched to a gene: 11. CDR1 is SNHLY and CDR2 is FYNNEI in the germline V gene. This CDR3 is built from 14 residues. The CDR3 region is CATKRDRALYEQYF. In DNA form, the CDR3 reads TGTGCCACAAAACGGGACAGGGCCCTGTACGAGCAGTACTTC.

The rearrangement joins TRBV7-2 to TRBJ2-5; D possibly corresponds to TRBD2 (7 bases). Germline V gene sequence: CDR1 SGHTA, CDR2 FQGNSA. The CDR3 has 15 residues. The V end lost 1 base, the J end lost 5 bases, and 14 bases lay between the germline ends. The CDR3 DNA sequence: TGTGCCAGCAGCTTAGGAGGGGGGGCCGAGGAGACCCAGTACTTC. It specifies CASSLGGGAEETQYF.

For the CDR3, the DNA is TGTGCCAGCAGCGCGGGACTGGTGGACTACGAGCAGTACTTC. Translated: CASSAGLVDYEQYF. This chain links TRBV9 with TRBJ2-7, with D maybe TRBD2 (6 bases). The CDR3 sequence is 14 residues long. V lost 3 bases and J 3 bases, leaving 13 bases between the germline ends. The germline V gene has CDR1 SGDLS and CDR2 YYNGEE.

The CDR3 DNA follows: TGTGCCTGGAGTCCTCACAGGGTGTCGGACACCATATATTTT. This translates into CAWSPHRVSDTIYF. V and J are TRBV30 and TRBJ1-3; D is possibly TRBD1 (6 bases). The germline V and J ends were trimmed by 2 bases and 8 bases, with 16 bases remaining between them. The CDR3 spans 14 residues. Germline CDR1 reads GTSNPN; CDR2 reads SVGIG (reference sequence).

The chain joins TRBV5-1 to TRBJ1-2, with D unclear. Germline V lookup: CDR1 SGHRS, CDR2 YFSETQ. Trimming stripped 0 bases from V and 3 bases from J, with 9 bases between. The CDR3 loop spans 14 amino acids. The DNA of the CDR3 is TGCGCCAGCAGCTTGGCCAATGTCGACTATGGCTACACCTTC. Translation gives CASSLANVDYGYTF.

The CDR3 DNA reads TGTGCCAGCAGCGCACCCCGCAGGGCGAACACTGAAGCTTTCTTT. Translating gives CASSAPRRANTEAFF. The rearrangement uses TRBV7-9 and TRBJ1-1; the D gene is possibly TRBD1 (5 bases). This CDR3 contains 15 residues. Trimming took 5 bases from V and 1 from J, leaving 14 bases between them. CDR1 SEHNR and CDR2 FQNEAQ come from the germline V gene (reference sequence).

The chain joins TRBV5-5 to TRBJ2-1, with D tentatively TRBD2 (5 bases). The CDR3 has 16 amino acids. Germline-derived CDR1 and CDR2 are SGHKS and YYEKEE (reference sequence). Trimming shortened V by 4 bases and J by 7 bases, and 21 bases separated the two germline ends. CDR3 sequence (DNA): TGTGCCAGCAGCCTCTCCCCCGGGTCCCGGGGAAATGAGCAGTTCTTC. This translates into CASSLSPGSRGNEQFF.

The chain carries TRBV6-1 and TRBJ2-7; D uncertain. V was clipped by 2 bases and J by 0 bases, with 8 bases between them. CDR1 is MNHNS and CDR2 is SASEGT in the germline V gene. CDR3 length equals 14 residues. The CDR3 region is CASSELTLSYEQYF. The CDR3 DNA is TGTGCCAGCAGTGAATTAACTCTCTCCTACGAGCAGTACTTC.

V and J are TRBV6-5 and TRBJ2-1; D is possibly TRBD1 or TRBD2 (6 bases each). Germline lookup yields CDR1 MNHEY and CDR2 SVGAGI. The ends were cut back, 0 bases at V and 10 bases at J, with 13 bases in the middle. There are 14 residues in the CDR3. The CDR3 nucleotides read TGTGCCAGCAGTTACTCGAGGGGGGCAAGGGAGCAGTTCTTC. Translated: CASSYSRGAREQFF.

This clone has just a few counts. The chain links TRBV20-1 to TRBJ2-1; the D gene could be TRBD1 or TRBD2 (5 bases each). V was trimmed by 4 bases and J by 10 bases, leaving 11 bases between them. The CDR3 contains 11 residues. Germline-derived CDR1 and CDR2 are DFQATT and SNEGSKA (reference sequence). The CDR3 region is CSATLRGEQFF. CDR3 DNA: TGCAGTGCTACCCTCCGGGGCGAGCAGTTCTTC.

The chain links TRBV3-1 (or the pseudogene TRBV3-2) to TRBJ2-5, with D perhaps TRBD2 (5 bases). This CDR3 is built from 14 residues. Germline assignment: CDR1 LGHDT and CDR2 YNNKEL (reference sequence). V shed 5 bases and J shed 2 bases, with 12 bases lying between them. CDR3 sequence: CASSSGLEQETQYF. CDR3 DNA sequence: TGTGCCAGCAGCTCTGGACTGGAACAAGAGACCCAGTACTTC.

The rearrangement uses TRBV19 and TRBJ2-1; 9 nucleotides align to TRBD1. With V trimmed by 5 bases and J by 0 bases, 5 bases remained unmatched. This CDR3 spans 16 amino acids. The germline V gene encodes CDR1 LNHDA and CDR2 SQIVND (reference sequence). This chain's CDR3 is CASSRTGVSSYNEQFF. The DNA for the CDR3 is TGTGCCAGTAGTCGGACAGGGGTGAGCTCCTACAATGAGCAGTTCTTC.

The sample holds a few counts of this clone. Written as DNA, the CDR3 is TGTGCCAGCAGTGAATCAGGGGGGTTTCAGCCCCAGCATTTT. Its translation is CASSESGGFQPQHF. This chain joins TRBV25-1 and TRBJ1-5; 7 bases line up with TRBD1. There are 14 residues in the CDR3. Trimming at V came to 1 base and at J to 6 bases, leaving 3 bases not matched to a gene. From germline, CDR1 is MGHDK and CDR2 SYGVNS. The whole variable domain, filled in from reference TRBV25-1 and TRBJ1-5, reads EADIYQTPRYLVIGTGKKITLECSQTMGHDKMYWYQQDPGMELHLIHYSYGVNSTEKGDLSSESTVSRIRTEHFPLTLESARPSHTSQYLCASSESGGFQPQHFGDGTRLSIL.

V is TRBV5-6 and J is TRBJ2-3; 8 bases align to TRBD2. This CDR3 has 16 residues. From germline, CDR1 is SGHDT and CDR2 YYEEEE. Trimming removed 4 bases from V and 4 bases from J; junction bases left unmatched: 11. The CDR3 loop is CASSPTTSGLPDTQYF. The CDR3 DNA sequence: TGTGCCAGCAGCCCCACCACTAGCGGCCTGCCAGATACGCAGTATTTT.

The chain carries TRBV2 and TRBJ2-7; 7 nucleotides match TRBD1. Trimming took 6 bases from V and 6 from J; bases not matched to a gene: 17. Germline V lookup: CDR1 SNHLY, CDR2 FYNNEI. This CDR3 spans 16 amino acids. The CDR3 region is CASSGEDRVLWREQYF. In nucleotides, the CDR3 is TGTGCCAGCAGCGGCGAAGACAGGGTCCTGTGGCGCGAGCAGTACTTC.

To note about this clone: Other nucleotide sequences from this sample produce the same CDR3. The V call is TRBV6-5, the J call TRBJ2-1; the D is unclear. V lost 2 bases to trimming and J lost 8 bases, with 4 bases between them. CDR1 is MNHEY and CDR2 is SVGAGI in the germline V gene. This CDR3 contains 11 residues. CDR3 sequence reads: CASSYRDEQFF. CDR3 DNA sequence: TGTGCCAGCAGTTACCGCGATGAGCAGTTCTTC.

The CDR3 DNA is TGTGCCAGCAGCGTTGGTTTTGGGGGGAACTCCTACAATGAGCAGTTCTTC. Amino acid sequence: CASSVGFGGNSYNEQFF. This sequence joins TRBV9 and TRBJ2-1, with a tentative D call TRBD2 (6 bases). The V gene lost 2 bases and the J gene lost 0 bases, with 15 bases spanning the gap. CDR1 and CDR2 from the germline V gene are SGDLS and YYNGEE. This CDR3 is built from 17 residues.

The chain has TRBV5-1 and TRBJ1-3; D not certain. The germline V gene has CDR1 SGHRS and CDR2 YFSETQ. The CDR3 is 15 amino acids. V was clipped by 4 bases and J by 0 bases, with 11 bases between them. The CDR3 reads CASSPGPTSGNTIYF. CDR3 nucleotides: TGCGCCAGCAGCCCCGGGCCTACCTCTGGAAACACCATATATTTT.

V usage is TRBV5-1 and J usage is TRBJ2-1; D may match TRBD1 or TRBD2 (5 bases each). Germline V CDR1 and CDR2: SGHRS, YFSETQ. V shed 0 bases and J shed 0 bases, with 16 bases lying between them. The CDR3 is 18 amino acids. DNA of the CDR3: TGCGCCAGCAGCTTGGGGTCCGTGGGGGACCACTCCTACAATGAGCAGTTCTTC. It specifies CASSLGSVGDHSYNEQFF.

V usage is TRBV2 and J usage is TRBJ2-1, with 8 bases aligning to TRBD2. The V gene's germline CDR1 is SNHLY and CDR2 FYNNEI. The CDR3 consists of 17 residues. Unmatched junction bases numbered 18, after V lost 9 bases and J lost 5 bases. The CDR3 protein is CASTAQGGTRVDNEQFF. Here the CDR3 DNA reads TGTGCCAGTACCGCGCAGGGTGGGACTAGGGTTGACAATGAGCAGTTCTTC.

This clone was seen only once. The CDR3 coding sequence is TGTGCCAGCTCACCACGGGGGGTGTGGCAGCAGTTCTTC. Translating gives CASSPRGVWQQFF. The V and J genes are TRBV18 and TRBJ2-1; possible D gene TRBD2, 6 bases. This CDR3 is 13 amino acids long. V lost 1 base and J 11 bases, leaving 12 bases between the germline ends. CDR1 and CDR2 (germline): KGHSH, LQKENI.

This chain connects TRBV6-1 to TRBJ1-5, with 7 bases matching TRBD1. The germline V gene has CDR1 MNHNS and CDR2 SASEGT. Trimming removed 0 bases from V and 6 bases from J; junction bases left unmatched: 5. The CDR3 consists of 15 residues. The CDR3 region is CASSEAGRGSQPQHF. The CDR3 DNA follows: TGTGCCAGCAGTGAAGCAGGCAGGGGGAGTCAGCCCCAGCATTTT.